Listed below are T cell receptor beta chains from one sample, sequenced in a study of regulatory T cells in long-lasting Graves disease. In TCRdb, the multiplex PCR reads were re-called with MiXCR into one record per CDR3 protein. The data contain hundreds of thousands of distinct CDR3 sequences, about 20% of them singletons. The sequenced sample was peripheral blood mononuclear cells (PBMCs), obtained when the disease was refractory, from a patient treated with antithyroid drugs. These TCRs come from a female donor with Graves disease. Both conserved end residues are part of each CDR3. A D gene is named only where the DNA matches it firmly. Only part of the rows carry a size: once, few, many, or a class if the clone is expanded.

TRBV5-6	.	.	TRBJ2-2	CASTLGRNTGELFF	TGTGCCAGCACCTTGGGCAGGAACACCGGGGAGCTGTTTTTT
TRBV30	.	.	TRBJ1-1	CAWGGQNTEAFF	TGTGCCTGGGGGGGACAGAACACTGAAGCTTTCTTT
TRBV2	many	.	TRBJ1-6	CASSEIANSPLHF	TGTGCCAGCAGTGAGATCGCGAATTCACCCCTCCACTTT
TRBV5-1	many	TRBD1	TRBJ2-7	CASSPSNPGQGEQYF	TGCGCCAGCAGCCCGTCTAACCCGGGACAGGGGGAGCAGTACTTC
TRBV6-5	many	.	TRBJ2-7	CASSYEHGPYEQYF	TGTGCCAGCAGTTACGAGCACGGGCCCTACGAGCAGTACTTC
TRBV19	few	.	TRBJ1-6	CASSISDYDWNSPLHF	TGTGCCAGTAGTATCTCGGATTATGATTGGAATTCACCCCTCCACTTT
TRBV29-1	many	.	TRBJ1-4	CSVEDPGGATNEKLFF	TGCAGCGTTGAAGACCCCGGGGGCGCAACTAATGAAAAACTGTTTTTT
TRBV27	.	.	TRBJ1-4	CASSTQGLVAEKLFF	TGTGCCAGCAGTACACAGGGTCTCGTGGCTGAAAAACTGTTTTTT
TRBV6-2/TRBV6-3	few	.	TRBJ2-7	CASSYGFKEVDEQYF	TGTGCCAGCAGTTATGGGTTCAAGGAGGTGGACGAGCAGTACTTC
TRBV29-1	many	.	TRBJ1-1	CSVEDAGLVSEAFF	TGCAGCGTTGAAGATGCTGGCCTCGTTTCTGAAGCTTTCTTT
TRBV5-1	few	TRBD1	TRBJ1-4	CASSDGQGREKLFF	TGCGCCAGCAGCGACGGACAGGGCCGGGAAAAACTGTTTTTT
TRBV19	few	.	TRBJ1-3	CASSIFNGNTIYF	TGTGCCAGTAGTATCTTCAATGGAAACACCATATATTTT
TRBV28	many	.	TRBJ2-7	CASSPHGFYEQYF	TGTGCCAGCAGTCCCCACGGATTCTACGAGCAGTACTTC
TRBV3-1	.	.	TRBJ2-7	CASSQDGGSYYPHEQYF	TGTGCCAGCAGCCAAGATGGGGGGTCTTATTACCCCCACGAGCAGTACTTC
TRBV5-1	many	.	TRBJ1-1	CASRRMDTEAFF	TGCGCCAGCAGACGAATGGACACTGAAGCTTTCTTT
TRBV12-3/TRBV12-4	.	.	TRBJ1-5	CAGSLGTRGVYSNQPQHF	TGTGCCGGCAGTTTGGGGACAAGGGGGGTTTATAGCAATCAGCCCCAGCATTTT
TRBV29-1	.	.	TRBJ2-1	CSARRDSGSYNEQFF	TGCAGCGCCAGAAGGGACTCAGGATCCTACAATGAGCAGTTCTTC
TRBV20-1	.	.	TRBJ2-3	CSARGTRGGTDTQYF	TGCAGTGCTAGAGGCACTAGGGGGGGCACAGATACGCAGTATTTT
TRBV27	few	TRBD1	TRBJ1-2	CASSSRGGALGYTF	TGTGCCAGCTCCAGCAGGGGGGGGGCGTTAGGCTACACCTTC
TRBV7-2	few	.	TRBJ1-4	CASSLSVWEKLFF	TGTGCCAGCAGCTTATCGGTTTGGGAAAAACTGTTTTTT
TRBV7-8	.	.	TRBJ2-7	CASSLAPLYEQYF	TGTGCCAGCAGCTTAGCGCCCCTCTACGAGCAGTACTTC
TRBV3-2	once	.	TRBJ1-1	CASSRRGYTEAFF	TGTGCCAGCAGTCGCAGGGGGTACACTGAAGCTTTCTTT
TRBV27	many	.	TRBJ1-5	CASRKSLNQPQHF	TGTGCCAGCAGAAAGTCCCTAAATCAGCCCCAGCATTTT
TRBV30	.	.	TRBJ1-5	CAWSVREAYSNQPQHF	TGTGCCTGGAGTGTACGCGAAGCATATAGCAATCAGCCCCAGCATTTT
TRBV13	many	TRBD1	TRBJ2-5	CASSSPGQGKETQYF	TGTGCCAGCAGCTCCCCGGGACAGGGGAAGGAGACCCAGTACTTC
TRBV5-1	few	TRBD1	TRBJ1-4	CASSSLTGGDEKLFF	TGCGCCAGCAGCTCCTTGACAGGGGGGGATGAAAAACTGTTTTTT
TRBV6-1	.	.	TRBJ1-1	CASIKYQGAPEAFF	TGTGCCAGCATTAAATATCAAGGGGCCCCTGAAGCTTTCTTT
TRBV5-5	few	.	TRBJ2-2	CASSPALSGELFF	TGTGCCAGCAGCCCCGCCCTCTCCGGGGAGCTGTTTTTT
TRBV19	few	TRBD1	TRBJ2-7	CASSIARGREFEQYF	TGTGCCAGTAGTATAGCTAGGGGGCGAGAGTTCGAGCAGTACTTC
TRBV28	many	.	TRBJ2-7	CASSLWGEQYF	TGTGCCAGCAGCCTTTGGGGCGAGCAGTACTTC
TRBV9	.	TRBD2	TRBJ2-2	CASSVTLTSASGELFF	TGTGCCAGCAGCGTAACCCTCACTAGCGCCTCCGGGGAGCTGTTTTTT
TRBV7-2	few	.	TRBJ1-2	CASSPNPRDSTNYGYTF	TGTGCCAGCAGCCCCAACCCCCGGGACTCAACAAACTATGGCTACACCTTC
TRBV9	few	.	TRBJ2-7	CASSVGDTGETYEQYF	TGTGCCAGCAGCGTAGGGGATACCGGGGAAACCTACGAGCAGTACTTC